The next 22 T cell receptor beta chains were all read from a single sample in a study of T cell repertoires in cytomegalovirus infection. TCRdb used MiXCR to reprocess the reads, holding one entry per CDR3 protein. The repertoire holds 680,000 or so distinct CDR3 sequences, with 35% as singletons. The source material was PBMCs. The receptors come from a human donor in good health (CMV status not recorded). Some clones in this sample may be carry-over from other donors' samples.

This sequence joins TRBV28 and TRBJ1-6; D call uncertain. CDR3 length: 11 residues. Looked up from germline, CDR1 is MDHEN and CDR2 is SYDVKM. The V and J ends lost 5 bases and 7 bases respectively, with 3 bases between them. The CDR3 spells CASSTNSPLHF. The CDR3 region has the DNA TGTGCCAGCAGTACGAATTCACCCCTCCACTTT.

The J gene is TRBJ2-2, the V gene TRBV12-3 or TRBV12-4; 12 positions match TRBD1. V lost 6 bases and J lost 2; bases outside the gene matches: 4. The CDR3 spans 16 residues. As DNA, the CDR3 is TGTGCCAGCAGACTCGGGACAGGGGGCAACACCGGGGAGCTGTTTTTT. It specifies CASRLGTGGNTGELFF.

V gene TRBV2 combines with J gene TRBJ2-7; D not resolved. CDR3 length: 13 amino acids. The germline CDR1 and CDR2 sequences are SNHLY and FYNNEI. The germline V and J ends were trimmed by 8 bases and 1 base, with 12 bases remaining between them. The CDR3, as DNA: TGTGCCAGCCAAAAGGCCGGGTCCTACGAGCAGTACTTC. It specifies CASQKAGSYEQYF.

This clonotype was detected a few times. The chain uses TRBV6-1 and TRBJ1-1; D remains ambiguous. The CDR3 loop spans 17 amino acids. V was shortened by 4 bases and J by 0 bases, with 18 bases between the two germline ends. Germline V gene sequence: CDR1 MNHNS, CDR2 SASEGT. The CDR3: CASSAEGLGWVNTEAFF. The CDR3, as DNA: TGTGCCAGCAGTGCCGAAGGGCTGGGGTGGGTGAACACTGAAGCTTTCTTT.

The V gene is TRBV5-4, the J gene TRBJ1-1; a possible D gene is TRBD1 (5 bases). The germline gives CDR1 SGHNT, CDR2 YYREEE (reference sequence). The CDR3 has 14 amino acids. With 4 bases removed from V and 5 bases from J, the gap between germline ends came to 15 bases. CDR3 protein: CASSRDPVGTEAFF. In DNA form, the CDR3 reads TGTGCCAGCAGCCGGGACCCGGTTGGGACTGAAGCTTTCTTT. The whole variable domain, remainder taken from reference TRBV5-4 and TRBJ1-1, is ETGVTQSPTHLIKTRGQQVTLRCSSQSGHNTVSWYQQALGQGPQFIFQYYREEENGRGNFPPRFSGLQFPNYSSELNVNALELDDSALYLCASSRDPVGTEAFFGQGTRLTVV.

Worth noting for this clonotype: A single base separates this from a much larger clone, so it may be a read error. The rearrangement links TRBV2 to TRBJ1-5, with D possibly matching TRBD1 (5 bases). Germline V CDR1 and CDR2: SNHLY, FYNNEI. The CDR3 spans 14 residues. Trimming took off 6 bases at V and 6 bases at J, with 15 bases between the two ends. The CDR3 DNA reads TGTGCCAGCAGGGAGGGGTCAGGCATTCAGCCCCAGCATTTT. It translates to CASREGSGIQPQHF.

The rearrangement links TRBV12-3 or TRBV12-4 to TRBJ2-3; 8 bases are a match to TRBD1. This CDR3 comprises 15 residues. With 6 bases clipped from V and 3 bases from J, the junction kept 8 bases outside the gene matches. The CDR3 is CASSHRGLGTDTQYF. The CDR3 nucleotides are TGTGCCAGCAGCCACAGGGGGTTAGGGACAGATACGCAGTATTTT.

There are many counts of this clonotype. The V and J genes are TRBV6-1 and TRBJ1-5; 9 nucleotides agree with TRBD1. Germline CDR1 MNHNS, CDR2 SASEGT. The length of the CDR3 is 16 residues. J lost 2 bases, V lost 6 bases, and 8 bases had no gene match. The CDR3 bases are TGTGCCAGCAGCGCTTCGGACAGGGGACGCAATCAGCCCCAGCATTTT. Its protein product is CASSASDRGRNQPQHF.

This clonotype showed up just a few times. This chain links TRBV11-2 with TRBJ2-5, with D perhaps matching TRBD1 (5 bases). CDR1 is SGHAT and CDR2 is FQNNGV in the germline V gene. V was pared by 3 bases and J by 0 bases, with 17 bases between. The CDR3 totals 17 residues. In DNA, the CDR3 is TGTGCCAGCAGCTTCCCAGGGCAGGGAATGTACCAAGAGACCCAGTACTTC. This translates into CASSFPGQGMYQETQYF.

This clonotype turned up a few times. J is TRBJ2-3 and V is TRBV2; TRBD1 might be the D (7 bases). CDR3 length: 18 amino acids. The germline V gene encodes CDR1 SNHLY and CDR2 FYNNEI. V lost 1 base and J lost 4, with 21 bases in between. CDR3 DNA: TGTGCCAGCAGTGAAGTCGTTCGGAGGAGGGGGCTGTCAGATACGCAGTATTTT. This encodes CASSEVVRRRGLSDTQYF.

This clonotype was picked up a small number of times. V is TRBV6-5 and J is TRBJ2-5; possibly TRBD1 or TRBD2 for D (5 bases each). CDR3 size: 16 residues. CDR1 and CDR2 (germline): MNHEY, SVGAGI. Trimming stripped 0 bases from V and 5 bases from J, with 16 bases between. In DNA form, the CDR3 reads TGTGCCAGCAGTTACTCGAAATCCCGGGGCCGGGAGACCCAGTACTTC. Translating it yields CASSYSKSRGRETQYF.

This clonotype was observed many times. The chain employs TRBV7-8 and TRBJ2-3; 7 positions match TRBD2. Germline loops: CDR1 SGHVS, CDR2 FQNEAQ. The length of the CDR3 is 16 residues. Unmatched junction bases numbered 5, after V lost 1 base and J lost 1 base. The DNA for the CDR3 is TGTGCCAGCAGCTTAGTTAGTCTAGCGGGCACAGATACGCAGTATTTT. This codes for CASSLVSLAGTDTQYF.

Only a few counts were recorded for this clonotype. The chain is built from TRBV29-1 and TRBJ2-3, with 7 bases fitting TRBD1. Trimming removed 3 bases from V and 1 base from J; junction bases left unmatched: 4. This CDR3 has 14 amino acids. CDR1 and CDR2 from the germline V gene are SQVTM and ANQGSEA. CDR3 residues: CSVDSRGRTDTQYF. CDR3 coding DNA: TGCAGCGTTGACTCGAGGGGGCGCACAGATACGCAGTATTTT.

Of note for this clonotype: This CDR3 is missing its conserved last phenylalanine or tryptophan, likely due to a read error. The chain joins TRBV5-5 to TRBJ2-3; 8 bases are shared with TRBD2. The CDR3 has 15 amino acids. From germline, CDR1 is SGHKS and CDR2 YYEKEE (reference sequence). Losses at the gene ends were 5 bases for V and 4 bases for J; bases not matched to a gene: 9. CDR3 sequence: CASRPGTREADTQYL. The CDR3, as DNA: TGTGCCAGCAGACCCGGGACTAGAGAGGCAGATACGCAGTATCTT.

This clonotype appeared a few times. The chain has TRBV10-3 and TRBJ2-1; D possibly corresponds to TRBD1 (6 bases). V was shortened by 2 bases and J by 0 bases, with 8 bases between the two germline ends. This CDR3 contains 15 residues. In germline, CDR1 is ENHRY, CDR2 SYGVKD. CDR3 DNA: TGTGCCATCAGTGAGAGGGGGTACTCCTACAATGAGCAGTTCTTC. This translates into CAISERGYSYNEQFF.

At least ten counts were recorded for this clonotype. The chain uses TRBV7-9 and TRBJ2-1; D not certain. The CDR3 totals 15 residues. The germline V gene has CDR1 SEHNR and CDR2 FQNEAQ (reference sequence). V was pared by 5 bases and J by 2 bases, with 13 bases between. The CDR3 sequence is CASSPETRAYNEQFF. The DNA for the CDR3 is TGTGCCAGCAGCCCAGAGACACGTGCCTACAATGAGCAGTTCTTC.

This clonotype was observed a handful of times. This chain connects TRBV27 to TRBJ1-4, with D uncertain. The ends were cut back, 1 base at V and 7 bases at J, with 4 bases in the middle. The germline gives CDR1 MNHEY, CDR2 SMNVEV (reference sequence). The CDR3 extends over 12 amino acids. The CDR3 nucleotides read TGTGCCAGCAGTTTATTTGGTGAAAAACTGTTTTTT. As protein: CASSLFGEKLFF.

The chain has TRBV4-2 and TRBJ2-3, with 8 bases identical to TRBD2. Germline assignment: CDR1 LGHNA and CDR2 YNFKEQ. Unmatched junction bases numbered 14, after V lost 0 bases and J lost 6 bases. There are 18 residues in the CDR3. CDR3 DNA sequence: TGTGCCAGCAGCCAAGAGAGCGAGCGGGGGCGCCTAGAGGATACGCAGTATTTT. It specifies CASSQESERGRLEDTQYF.

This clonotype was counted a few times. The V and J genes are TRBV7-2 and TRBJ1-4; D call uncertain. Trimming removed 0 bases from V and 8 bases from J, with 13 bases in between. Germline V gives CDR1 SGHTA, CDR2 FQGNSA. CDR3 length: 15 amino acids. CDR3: CASSLAGRREEKLFF. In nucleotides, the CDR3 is TGTGCCAGCAGCTTAGCGGGCCGACGGGAAGAAAAACTGTTTTTT.

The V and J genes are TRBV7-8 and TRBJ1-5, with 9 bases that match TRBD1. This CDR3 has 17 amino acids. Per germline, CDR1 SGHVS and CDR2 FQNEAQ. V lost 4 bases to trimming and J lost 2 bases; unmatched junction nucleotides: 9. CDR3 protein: CASSSRGTGYGNQPQHF. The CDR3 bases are TGTGCCAGCAGCTCCAGAGGGACAGGGTATGGCAATCAGCCCCAGCATTTT. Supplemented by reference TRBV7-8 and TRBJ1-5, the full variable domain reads GAGVSQSPRYKVAKRGQDVALRCDPISGHVSLFWYQQALGQGPEFLTYFQNEAQLDKSGLPSDRFFAERPEGSVSTLKIQRTQQEDSAVYLCASSSRGTGYGNQPQHFGDGTRLSIL.

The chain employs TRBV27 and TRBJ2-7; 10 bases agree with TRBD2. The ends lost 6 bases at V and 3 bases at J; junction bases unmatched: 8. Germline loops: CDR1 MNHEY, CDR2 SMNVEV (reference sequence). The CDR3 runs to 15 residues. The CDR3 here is CASSNTGTSDYEQYF. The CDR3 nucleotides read TGTGCCAGCAGCAATACCGGGACTAGCGACTACGAGCAGTACTTC.

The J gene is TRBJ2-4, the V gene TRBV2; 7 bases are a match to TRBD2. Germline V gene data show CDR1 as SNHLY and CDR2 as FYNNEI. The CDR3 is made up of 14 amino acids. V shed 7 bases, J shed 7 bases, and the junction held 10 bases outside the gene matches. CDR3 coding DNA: TGTGCCAGCACCGATGGGAGGGCTGGCAACATTCAGTACTTC. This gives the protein CASTDGRAGNIQYF.